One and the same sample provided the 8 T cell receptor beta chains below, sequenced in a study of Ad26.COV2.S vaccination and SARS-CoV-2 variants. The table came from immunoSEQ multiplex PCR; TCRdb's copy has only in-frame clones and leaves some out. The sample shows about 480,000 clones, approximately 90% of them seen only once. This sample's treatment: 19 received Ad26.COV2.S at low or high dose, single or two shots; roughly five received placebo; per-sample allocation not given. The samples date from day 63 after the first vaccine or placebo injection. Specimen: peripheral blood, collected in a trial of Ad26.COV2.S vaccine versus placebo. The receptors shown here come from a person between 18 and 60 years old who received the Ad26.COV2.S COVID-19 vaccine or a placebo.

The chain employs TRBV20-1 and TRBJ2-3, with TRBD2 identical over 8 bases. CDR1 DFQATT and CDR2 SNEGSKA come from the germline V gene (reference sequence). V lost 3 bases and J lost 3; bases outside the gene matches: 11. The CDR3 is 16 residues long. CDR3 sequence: CSASRGSGMRTDTQYF. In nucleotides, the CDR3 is TGCAGTGCTAGTCGGGGTAGCGGGATGCGGACAGATACGCAGTATTTT.

The CDR3 region is CASSLVSGGGYGYTF. The CDR3 DNA follows: TGTGCCAGCAGCTTAGTCTCAGGCGGTGGATATGGCTACACCTTC. The chain carries TRBV7-8 and TRBJ1-2; no firm D call. V was cut by 1 base and J by 5 bases, with 14 bases left in between. The CDR3 runs 15 residues. CDR1 is SGHVS and CDR2 is FQNEAQ in the germline V gene.

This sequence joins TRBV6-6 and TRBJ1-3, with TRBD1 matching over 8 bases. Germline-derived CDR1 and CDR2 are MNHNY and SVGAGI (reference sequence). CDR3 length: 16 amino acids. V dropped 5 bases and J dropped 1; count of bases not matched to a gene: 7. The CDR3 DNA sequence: TGTGCCAGCAGTCGACAGGGGACCGGTTCTGGAAACACCATATATTTT. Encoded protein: CASSRQGTGSGNTIYF.

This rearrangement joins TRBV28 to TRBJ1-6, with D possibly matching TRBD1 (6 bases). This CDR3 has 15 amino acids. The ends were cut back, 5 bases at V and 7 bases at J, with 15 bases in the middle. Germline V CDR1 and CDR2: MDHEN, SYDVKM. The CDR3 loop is CASSPTGRGNSPLHF. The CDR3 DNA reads TGTGCCAGCAGTCCCACAGGGCGGGGGAATTCACCCCTCCACTTT. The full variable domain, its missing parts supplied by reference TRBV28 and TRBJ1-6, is DVKVTQSSRYLVKRTGEKVFLECVQDMDHENMFWYRQDPGLGLRLIYFSYDVKMKEKGDIPEGYSVSREKKERFSLILESASTNQTSMYLCASSPTGRGNSPLHFGNGTRLTVT.

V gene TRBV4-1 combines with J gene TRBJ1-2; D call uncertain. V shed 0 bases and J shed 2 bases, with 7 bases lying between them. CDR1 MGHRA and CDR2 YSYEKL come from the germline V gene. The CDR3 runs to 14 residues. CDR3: CASSQETGNYGYTF. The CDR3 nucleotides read TGCGCCAGCAGCCAAGAAACGGGGAACTATGGCTACACCTTC.

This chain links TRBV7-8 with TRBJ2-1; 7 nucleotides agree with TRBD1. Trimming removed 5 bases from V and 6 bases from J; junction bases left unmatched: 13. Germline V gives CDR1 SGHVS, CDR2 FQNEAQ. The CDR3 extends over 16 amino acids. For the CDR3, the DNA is TGTGCCAGCAGCGCCCCGGGACAGAGGGTTCTCAATGAGCAGTTCTTC. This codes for CASSAPGQRVLNEQFF.

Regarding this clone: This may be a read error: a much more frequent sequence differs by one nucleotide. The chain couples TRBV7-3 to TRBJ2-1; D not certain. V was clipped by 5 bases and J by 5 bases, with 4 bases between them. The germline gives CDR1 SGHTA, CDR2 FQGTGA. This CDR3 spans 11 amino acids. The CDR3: CASSANNEQFF. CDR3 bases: TGTGCCAGCAGCGCTAACAATGAGCAGTTCTTC.

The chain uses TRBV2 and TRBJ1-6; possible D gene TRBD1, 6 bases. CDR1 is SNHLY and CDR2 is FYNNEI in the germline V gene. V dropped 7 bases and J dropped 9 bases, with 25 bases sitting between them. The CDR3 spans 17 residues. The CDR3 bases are TGTGCCAGCACCGCCCATCCCAAAGGGGGTTCGGGTTCACCCCTCCACTTT. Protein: CASTAHPKGGSGSPLHF. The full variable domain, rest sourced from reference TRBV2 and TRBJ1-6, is EPEVTQTPSHQVTQMGQEVILRCVPISNHLYFYWYRQILGQKVEFLVSFYNNEISEKSEIFDDQFSVERPDGSNFTLKIRSTKLEDSAMYFCASTAHPKGGSGSPLHFGNGTRLTVT.